Listed below are T cell receptor beta chains from one sample, sequenced in a study of radiation and T cells in renal cell carcinoma. The method was immunoSEQ multiplex PCR; TCRdb's version includes in-frame clones alone and lacks a portion of them. The sample holds 50,000 to 75,000 clones, 60% to 85% seen once. Sequencing was performed on blood, taken from a patient whose treatment included radiotherapy and nephrectomy. All receptors derive from a man aged 55 to 70 with renal cell carcinoma. Both conserved end residues are part of each CDR3. Fields, in order: V gene, J gene, D gene, clone size, CDR3 DNA, CDR3 protein. A D gene is named only where the DNA matches it firmly. A clone size is listed for some rows: how often the clone was seen (once, few, many), or a class if it is expanded.

>TRBV27|TRBJ1-5|-|-
TGTGCCAGCAGTTTTAGAGACAGCCAGCCCCAGCATTTT
CASSFRDSQPQHF
>TRBV9|TRBJ1-2|-|-
TGTGCCAGCAGCCCCCAGCCGGGACGGATCAACTATGGCTACACCTTC
CASSPQPGRINYGYTF
>TRBV5-1|TRBJ2-2|TRBD1|-
TGCGCCAGCAGCCACGGGACAGGGATGGACGGGGAGCTGTTTTTT
CASSHGTGMDGELFF
>TRBV14|TRBJ2-7|-|-
TGTGCCAGCAGCCAGGCGGGGGCAGCTCGCAATCAGTACTTC
CASSQAGAARNQYF
>TRBV4-3|TRBJ2-4|-|-
TGCGCCAGCAGCCAAGCTCGGGACGCCCTTCCTCAGTACTTC
CASSQARDALPQYF
>TRBV19|TRBJ1-5|TRBD1|-
TGTGCCAGTAGTATAGGGCTCCTGAGACAGGGAATTGCCACTAATCAGCCCCAGCATTTT
CASSIGLLRQGIATNQPQHF
>TRBV10-1|TRBJ1-1|-|-
TGCGCCAGCAGTGAGTCCTTAAAAACTGAAGCTTTCTTT
CASSESLKTEAFF
>TRBV19|TRBJ2-2|-|-
TGTGCCAGTAGTACGCCCTACAGGACCGGGGAGCTGTTTTTT
CASSTPYRTGELFF
>TRBV27|TRBJ1-1|-|-
TGTGCCAGCAGTTGGGAGGGGGGCACTGAAGCTTTCTTT
CASSWEGGTEAFF
>TRBV6-4|TRBJ2-3|TRBD2|-
TGTGCCAGCAGTGAATTAGGACTAGCAGGGGATACGCAGTATTTT
CASSELGLAGDTQYF
>TRBV5-1|TRBJ2-1|TRBD2|-
TGCGCCAGCAACAAGAGGGCTAGCGGGATAGTCGATGAGCAGTTCTTC
CASNKRASGIVDEQFF
>TRBV5-1|TRBJ1-1|-|-
TGCGCCAGCAGCTTGGGGACGGGGATCACTGAAGCTTTCTTT
CASSLGTGITEAFF
>TRBV2|TRBJ1-1|-|once
TGTGCCAGCAGTGCGGTGGGTTTTGACACTGAAGCTTTCTTT
CASSAVGFDTEAFF
>TRBV7-6|TRBJ2-3|-|-
TGTGCCAGCAGCCTAGGCCCGGAGGGAGATACGCAGTATTTT
CASSLGPEGDTQYF
>TRBV5-6|TRBJ2-7|-|-
TGTGCCAGCAGCTTGGTTGGACAGAGCTCCTACGAGCAGTACTTC
CASSLVGQSSYEQYF
>TRBV7-2|TRBJ1-3|-|-
TGTGCCAGCAGCTTTGCAATAGGCGGAAACACCATATATTTT
CASSFAIGGNTIYF
>TRBV10-1|TRBJ2-5|-|-
TGCGCCAGCAGTGAGATCGATGGTGAGACCCAGTACTTC
CASSEIDGETQYF
>TRBV6-1|TRBJ1-5|-|-
TGTGCCAGCAGTGAAAGAGGGCTGGAGTTCCGCCAGCCCCAGCATTTT
CASSERGLEFRQPQHF
>TRBV9|TRBJ2-7|TRBD1|-
TGTGCCAGCAGCGTAGGGGACAGGGGGCGCGTCGAGCAGTACTTC
CASSVGDRGRVEQYF
>TRBV19|TRBJ2-2|TRBD1|-
TGTGCCAGTAGTAAAGACAGGGGGGGCCTGGGGAACACCGGGGAGCTGTTTTTT
CASSKDRGGLGNTGELFF
>TRBV2|TRBJ1-6|-|few
TGTGCCAGCAGTGACCAGGGCCATAATTCACCCCTCCACTTT
CASSDQGHNSPLHF
>TRBV5-6|TRBJ1-6|TRBD1|-
TGTGCCAGCAGCTTCGGGACAGGGAGCTCCTATAATTCACCCCTCCACTTT
CASSFGTGSSYNSPLHF
>TRBV27|TRBJ2-6|TRBD1|few
TGTGCCAGCACCTCCCGAGGGGGCGCAAGTGGGGCCAACGTCCTGACTTTC
CASTSRGGASGANVLTF
>TRBV30|TRBJ2-1|TRBD1|few
TGTGCCTGGAGTATTGGACAGGGGGCGCGAAATGAGCAGTTCTTC
CAWSIGQGARNEQFF
>TRBV19|TRBJ2-2|TRBD1|-
TGTGCCAGTAGTATTCGGGGACAGGCGAACACCGGGGAGCTGTTTTTT
CASSIRGQANTGELFF
>TRBV6-5|TRBJ1-4|TRBD1|-
TGTGCCAGCAGTTTCTCAGGACAGGGCGGATGGGAAAAACTGTTTTTT
CASSFSGQGGWEKLFF
>TRBV4-1|TRBJ1-1|-|once
TGCGCCAGCAGCCAAGAGGAAGGGGTGAACACTGAAGCTTTCTTT
CASSQEEGVNTEAFF
>TRBV19|TRBJ2-4|-|-
TGTGCCAGTGGTCCCCTGCCCGGGACGGTCCTTTTTACGGCCAAAAACATTCAGTACTTC
CASGPLPGTVLFTAKNIQYF
>TRBV27|TRBJ2-1|TRBD2|few
TGTGCCAGCAGTCGGACTAGGCAAGGTGAGCAGTTCTTC
CASSRTRQGEQFF
>TRBV6-5|TRBJ1-5|TRBD1|-
TGTGCCAGCAGTTCGACAGGGGTTACATCAAGGCCCCAGCATTTT
CASSSTGVTSRPQHF
>TRBV7-6|TRBJ1-6|-|-
TGTGCCAGCAGCCCTAACTTCAGTAATTCACCCCTCCACTTT
CASSPNFSNSPLHF
>TRBV15|TRBJ2-3|TRBD2|-
TGTGCCACCAGCAGAGCTCGGCTAGCGGGGGGAAGGGAACGGAGCACAGATACGCAGTATTTT
CATSRARLAGGRERSTDTQYF
>TRBV27|TRBJ2-5|-|-
TGTGCCAGCAGTTTACGGAAAGCGGAGACCCAGTACTTC
CASSLRKAETQYF
>TRBV19|TRBJ2-1|-|-
TGTGCCAGTACCAAAGGAGACAGAGCATACAATGAGCAGTTCTTC
CASTKGDRAYNEQFF
>TRBV7-2|TRBJ2-7|-|-
TGTGCCAGCAGCTTAAGGGCGGACGGCTGGTACGAGCAGTACTTC
CASSLRADGWYEQYF
>TRBV18|TRBJ2-1|TRBD1|-
TGTGCCAGCTCAGCTTGGACAGGGCCCTACAATGAGCAGTTCTTC
CASSAWTGPYNEQFF
>TRBV27|TRBJ1-6|-|medium-sized
TGTGCCAGCAGTTTAAATTCACTTTCACCCCTCCACTTT
CASSLNSLSPLHF